The 18 T cell receptor beta chains reported below all come from one sample, sequenced in a study of T cell responses to AZD1222 COVID-19 vaccine. Libraries were prepared by immunoSEQ multiplex PCR; TCRdb keeps only in-frame clonotypes and omits some of them. The profile shows roughly 92,000 clones, roughly 89% of them singletons. Sequenced here: peripheral blood, sampled 28 days after the second AZD1222 dose. These receptor sequences come from an adult who received the AZD1222 COVID-19 vaccine.

This clone was counted a single time. This chain joins TRBV9 and TRBJ2-3; D remains unclear. Trimming took 3 bases from V and 0 from J, leaving 8 bases between them. This CDR3 has 14 residues. Germline CDR1 is SGDLS and CDR2 is YYNGEE. The CDR3 loop is CASSARRSTDTQYF. For the CDR3, the DNA is TGTGCCAGCAGCGCCAGACGGAGCACAGATACGCAGTATTTT.

The chain employs TRBV2 and TRBJ2-1; 7 bases are shared with TRBD1. Trimming took 6 bases from V and 12 from J; bases not matched to a gene: 11. Germline V gene lookup returns CDR1 SNHLY and CDR2 FYNNEI. The CDR3 covers 13 residues. CDR3 region: CASSRREGAGQFF. Here the CDR3 DNA reads TGTGCCAGCAGCAGAAGAGAGGGGGCCGGGCAGTTCTTC.

This rearrangement joins TRBV5-1 to TRBJ1-4; a possible D gene is TRBD1 (5 bases). Per germline, CDR1 SGHRS and CDR2 YFSETQ. This CDR3 is 15 amino acids long. V shed 5 bases and J shed 2 bases, with 13 bases lying between them. Here the CDR3 DNA reads TGCGCCAGCAGTTTAGGGGCGCAGACTAATGAAAAACTGTTTTTT. Its protein product is CASSLGAQTNEKLFF.

V is TRBV5-1 and J is TRBJ2-3; 8 bases are shared with TRBD2. The CDR3 is 16 residues long. The germline V gene encodes CDR1 SGHRS and CDR2 YFSETQ. V lost 3 bases to trimming and J lost 0 bases; unmatched junction nucleotides: 6. CDR3: CASSSGAGGSTDTQYF. In DNA, the CDR3 is TGCGCCAGCAGCTCAGGGGCGGGGGGAAGCACAGATACGCAGTATTTT.

The chain is built from TRBV6-5 and TRBJ1-5; D is unresolved. The CDR3 loop spans 13 amino acids. V was shortened by 0 bases and J by 7 bases, with 7 bases between the two germline ends. Looked up from germline, CDR1 is MNHEY and CDR2 is SVGAGI. The CDR3: CASSYSKSQPQHF. CDR3 nucleotide sequence: TGTGCCAGCAGTTACTCGAAGTCCCAGCCCCAGCATTTT.

This chain joins TRBV4-1 and TRBJ1-3; no clear D. Germline V gene sequence: CDR1 MGHRA, CDR2 YSYEKL. The CDR3 is 15 residues long. Trimming removed 4 bases at V and 0 bases at J, with 10 bases between. The CDR3 reads CASSLRGDSGNTIYF. In nucleotides, the CDR3 is TGCGCCAGCAGCCTTCGGGGAGACTCTGGAAACACCATATATTTT.

The rearrangement joins TRBV5-1 to TRBJ2-3, with 13 positions matching TRBD2. The CDR3 has 16 amino acids. V lost 3 bases, J lost 4 bases, and 5 bases stayed unmatched. CDR1 is SGHRS and CDR2 is YFSETQ in the germline V gene. Written as DNA, the CDR3 is TGCGCCAGCAGCTACACAGGGACTAGCGGGGCAGATACGCAGTATTTT. Translation: CASSYTGTSGADTQYF.

As regards this clone: The same CDR3 arises from other DNA sequences in this sample as well. The V gene is TRBV19, the J gene TRBJ1-1; the D is unclear. The CDR3 is 14 residues long. Germline CDR1 reads LNHDA; CDR2 reads SQIVND (reference sequence). V lost 1 base to trimming and J lost 2 bases, with 8 bases between them. The CDR3: CASSIVGRNTEAFF. The CDR3 nucleotides are TGTGCCAGTAGTATAGTAGGCAGAAACACTGAAGCTTTCTTT.

V gene TRBV3-1 (or the pseudogene TRBV3-2) combines with J gene TRBJ1-2; D gene unclear. The V end lost 3 bases, the J end lost 0 bases, and 14 bases lay between the germline ends. The CDR3 totals 16 residues. Germline lookup yields CDR1 LGHDT and CDR2 YNNKEL (reference sequence). CDR3 sequence reads: CASSQGGGPTNYGYTF. The CDR3 region has the DNA TGTGCCAGCAGCCAGGGAGGAGGGCCTACTAACTATGGCTACACCTTC.

The chain carries TRBV4-2 and TRBJ2-3; TRBD2 agrees at 14 bases. Germline V gives CDR1 LGHNA, CDR2 YNFKEQ. The V gene end was trimmed by 3 bases and the J gene end by 3 bases; junction bases not matched to a gene: 5. This CDR3 comprises 17 residues. In DNA form, the CDR3 reads TGTGCCAGCAGCCAGACTAGCGGGGGGGCCTTGACAGATACGCAGTATTTT. It encodes CASSQTSGGALTDTQYF.

V gene TRBV6-6 combines with J gene TRBJ2-4; D is undetermined. This CDR3 is built from 13 residues. Trimming took 7 bases from V and 8 from J, leaving 15 bases between them. Germline CDR1 MNHNY, CDR2 SVGAGI (reference sequence). This chain's CDR3 is CASKLSWGDIQYF. The DNA of the CDR3 is TGTGCCAGCAAGCTCTCGTGGGGTGACATTCAGTACTTC.

This rearrangement joins TRBV10-2 to TRBJ2-7, with D hard to call. In germline, CDR1 is WSHSY, CDR2 SAAADI. The germline V and J ends were trimmed by 0 bases and 2 bases, with 11 bases remaining between them. The CDR3 is 15 residues long. CDR3 nucleotides: TGCGCCAGCAGTGAGTCCGGAAACCCAGCCTACGAGCAGTACTTC. The encoded protein is CASSESGNPAYEQYF.

This chain links TRBV6-5 with TRBJ1-2; D ambiguous. Germline CDR1 reads MNHEY; CDR2 reads SVGAGI. With 6 bases removed from V and 2 bases from J, the gap between germline ends came to 10 bases. CDR3 length: 13 residues. CDR3 sequence (DNA): TGTGCCAGCAGACAGCGGGCCAACTATGGCTACACCTTC. It encodes CASRQRANYGYTF.

There are a few counts of this clone. V is TRBV2 and J is TRBJ2-1; no clear D. V lost 6 bases to trimming and J lost 9 bases, with 12 bases between them. Germline V lookup: CDR1 SNHLY, CDR2 FYNNEI. The CDR3 loop spans 12 amino acids. The CDR3 DNA reads as TGTGCCAGCAGAGGCCTATGGGGTGAGCAGTTCTTC. The encoded protein is CASRGLWGEQFF.

In this sample, this clone turned up a few times. The V and J genes are TRBV29-1 and TRBJ1-1, with D uncertain. The CDR3 extends over 12 amino acids. Germline V lookup: CDR1 SQVTM, CDR2 ANQGSEA. V lost 7 bases to trimming and J lost 0 bases, with 9 bases between them. CDR3 nucleotides: TGCAGCGCCGGGAACATGAACACTGAAGCTTTCTTT. It specifies CSAGNMNTEAFF.

This clone appeared once. The rearrangement uses TRBV9 and TRBJ1-5, with no clear D. Germline V gene data show CDR1 as SGDLS and CDR2 as YYNGEE. This CDR3 is 13 amino acids long. With 0 bases removed from V and 6 bases from J, the gap between germline ends came to 7 bases. CDR3 coding DNA: TGTGCCAGCAGCGTAGCCGAGGGTCAGCCCCAGCATTTT. It is translated as CASSVAEGQPQHF.

This chain connects TRBV9 to TRBJ2-7; 10 nucleotides align to TRBD1. Trimming removed 3 bases from V and 7 bases from J; junction bases left unmatched: 10. CDR3 length: 15 residues. CDR1 SGDLS and CDR2 YYNGEE come from the germline V gene. The CDR3 spells CASSATGTGVGEQYF. CDR3 coding DNA: TGTGCCAGCAGCGCCACCGGGACAGGGGTAGGGGAGCAGTACTTC.

The chain recombines TRBV6-5 with TRBJ1-2; tentative D call: TRBD1 (6 bases). Germline V gene data show CDR1 as MNHEY and CDR2 as SVGAGI. Trimming cost V 2 bases and J 6 bases, with 16 bases left between them. The CDR3 runs to 15 residues. CDR3 loop: CASSYGTRGGDGYTF. The CDR3 nucleotides are TGTGCCAGCAGTTACGGGACACGGGGTGGGGATGGCTACACCTTC.